This T cell receptor (beta chain) derives from a study of Ad26.COV2.S vaccination and SARS-CoV-2 variants. General study points: Spike-specific responses of CD8+ and CD4+ T cells were reported to display substantial breadth after vaccination.

The table came from immunoSEQ multiplex PCR; TCRdb's copy has only in-frame clones and leaves some out. The data show some 460,000 clones, roughly nine tenths seen once. Treatment noted: over 15 received Ad26.COV2.S at low or high dose, single or two shots; about 5 received placebo; per-sample allocation not given. At day 63 after the first vaccine or placebo injection, samples were drawn. In the case of this clone: Its specificity is unknown.

The clonotype was recovered from a person aged 18-65 years who received the Ad26.COV2.S COVID-19 vaccine or a placebo. The sample was peripheral blood, taken in a trial of Ad26.COV2.S vaccine versus placebo.

CDR3: CASSQGTGSNQPQHF. DNA of the CDR3: TGTGCCAGCAGCCAGGGTACGGGGAGCAATCAGCCCCAGCATTTT. This chain links TRBV3-1 (or the pseudogene TRBV3-2) with TRBJ1-5; unclear D gene. Germline lookup yields CDR1 LGHDT and CDR2 YNNKEL (reference sequence). The length of the CDR3 is 15 residues. Trimming shortened V by 3 bases and J by 1 base, and 10 bases separated the two germline ends.